These T cell receptor beta chains were read from a single sample in a study of CD8 T cells in ankylosing spondylitis. TCRdb ran MiXCR on the 5' RACE reads and lists one entry per CDR3 protein. The data contain about 500,000 distinct CDR3 sequences, approximately 11% of them singletons. The sample consisted of blood, either unsorted or a sorted T cell fraction (not recorded which). These receptors were taken from a male donor with ankylosing spondylitis. Each CDR3 is given with its conserved first and last residue. D genes are given only for firm matches. Clone size is shown for a subset of rows, as once, few, many or a class of expanded clone.

>TRBV10-3|-|-|TRBJ2-5
TGTGCCATCAGTGAGTCCTGGACACAAGAGACCCAGTACTTC
CAISESWTQETQYF
>TRBV6-1|-|many|TRBJ1-5
TGTGCCAGCAGCCCCAAAGGGGTTGTGAGCAATCAGCCCCAGCATTTT
CASSPKGVVSNQPQHF
>TRBV13|-|-|TRBJ2-5
TGTGCCAGCAGCTCTAGCCCCAATTACAGGATTCAAGAGACCCAGTACTTC
CASSSSPNYRIQETQYF
>TRBV12-3/TRBV12-4|-|-|TRBJ1-1
TGTGCCAGCAGTTTAGCCAAGCCGAACACTGAAGCTTTCTTT
CASSLAKPNTEAFF
>TRBV7-2|-|many|TRBJ1-6
TGTGCCAGCAGCTTAGCGAATTCACCCCTCCACTTT
CASSLANSPLHF
>TRBV5-1|-|many|TRBJ1-1
TGCGCCAGCAGCTTGGGGGCGAAGACTGAAGCTTTCTTT
CASSLGAKTEAFF
>TRBV14|-|few|TRBJ1-1
TGTGCCAGCAGCTCCCGGAGGACGGTGAACACTGAAGCTTTCTTT
CASSSRRTVNTEAFF
>TRBV20-1|-|-|TRBJ2-1
TGCAGTGCCCGGGACAGGCGGGGGATCCGTGAGCAGTTCTTC
CSARDRRGIREQFF
>TRBV5-1|-|few|TRBJ2-3
TGCGCCAGCAGCTTTGGGGCCAGTAGCACAGATACGCAGTATTTT
CASSFGASSTDTQYF
>TRBV2|-|few|TRBJ2-5
TGTGCCAGCAGGGGGTATAATGGGGCGGAGACCCAGTACTTC
CASRGYNGAETQYF
>TRBV2|TRBD1|few|TRBJ2-3
TGTGCCGCCTGGGACAGGGTCGACTCTACGCAGTATTTT
CAAWDRVDSTQYF
>TRBV5-5|-|many|TRBJ1-2
TGTGCCAGCAGCCCGGGAACGTATGGCTACACCTTC
CASSPGTYGYTF
>TRBV11-3|-|few|TRBJ2-1
TGTGCCAGCAGCTTTAAGGTTCGGAGGCCGTTCTTC
CASSFKVRRPFF
>TRBV7-9|-|few|TRBJ1-1
TGTGCCAGCAGCTTAGTAACAGGGCCAAACACTGAAGCTTTCTTT
CASSLVTGPNTEAFF
>TRBV9|-|-|TRBJ2-1
TGTGCCAGCAGCGTAGTCCGTGGCAGAGGTGAGCAGTTCTTC
CASSVVRGRGEQFF
>TRBV7-9|-|few|TRBJ2-5
TGTGCCAGCAGCTTAGGTGACTGGGGGGAGACCCAGTACTTC
CASSLGDWGETQYF
>TRBV2|-|-|TRBJ2-3
TGTGCCAGCAGCCCGACCTTAGCGGCTTACACAGATACGCAGTATTTT
CASSPTLAAYTDTQYF
>TRBV5-5|TRBD1|-|TRBJ1-3
TGTGCCAGCAGCTTTCTACAGGGGAGCTCTGGAAACACCATATATTTT
CASSFLQGSSGNTIYF
>TRBV7-8|TRBD2|-|TRBJ2-3
TGTGCCAGCAGCCGAAGGGCCGGGGAGGGAGATACGCAGTATTTT
CASSRRAGEGDTQYF
>TRBV6-1|TRBD2|few|TRBJ2-1
TGTGCCAGCAGTCCCCCCAGAGCGGGAGGGTACAATGAGCAGTTCTTC
CASSPPRAGGYNEQFF
>TRBV6-1|TRBD1|-|TRBJ1-2
TGTGCCAGTGGGGGAGGGGGCACGTTAGGAGGCTACACCTTC
CASGGGGTLGGYTF
>TRBV6-1|TRBD1|-|TRBJ1-5
TGTGCCAGCAGGGTGACAGGGTCCGCGAATCAGCCCCAGCATTTT
CASRVTGSANQPQHF
>TRBV20-1|TRBD1|few|TRBJ2-5
TGCAGTGCTAGATCGACAAAGGGGGCGGAGACCCAGTACTTC
CSARSTKGAETQYF
>TRBV20-1|TRBD1|few|TRBJ1-6
TGCAGTGCTATGCACAGGGGCTCGGGGTCACCCCTCCACTTT
CSAMHRGSGSPLHF
>TRBV6-1|-|few|TRBJ1-2
TGTGCCAGCAGCGAAAGTTCCTTCTATGGCTACACCTTC
CASSESSFYGYTF
>TRBV11-2|TRBD1|-|TRBJ2-1
TGTGCCAGCAGCTTAGAGACAGGGGGTAAAGGATACAATGAGCAGTTCTTC
CASSLETGGKGYNEQFF
>TRBV6-1|-|-|TRBJ1-2
TGTGCCAGCACCGAAATTCCCGGACGGACTATTAACTATGGCTACACCTTC
CASTEIPGRTINYGYTF
>TRBV6-4|-|many|TRBJ2-3
TGTGCCAGCAGTACAGGAGACACAGATACGCAGTATTTT
CASSTGDTDTQYF
>TRBV20-1|TRBD2|few|TRBJ2-1
TGCAGTGCCGTGCTAGCGGAGCAATCGTTGGATGAGCAGTTCTTC
CSAVLAEQSLDEQFF
>TRBV7-9|-|-|TRBJ2-1
TGTGCCAGCAGCTCCAGGACAGTTTCGGGCCCCTACAATGAGCAGTTCTTC
CASSSRTVSGPYNEQFF
>TRBV9|-|few|TRBJ1-4
TGTGCCAGCAGCGTAGGAGGCGGGAATGAAAAACTGTTTTTT
CASSVGGGNEKLFF
>TRBV7-9|-|-|TRBJ2-1
TGTGCCAGCAGCTTAGCGGGAGAGAGCTACGGATACAATGAGCAGTTCTTC
CASSLAGESYGYNEQFF
>TRBV25-1|TRBD1|few|TRBJ1-4
TGTGCCAGTCGGGACAGGGGTTTTGAAAAACTGTTTTTT
CASRDRGFEKLFF
>TRBV3-1|-|many|TRBJ2-3
TGTGCCAGCAGCCACGAATTGGCCCTACTAAACGCAGATACGCAGTATTTT
CASSHELALLNADTQYF
>TRBV10-3|TRBD2|-|TRBJ2-1
TGTGCCATCAGTGGACTGGGGAAGCGGGAGGGATGGGATGAGCAGTTCTTC
CAISGLGKREGWDEQFF
>TRBV20-1|-|many|TRBJ2-3
TGCAGTGCGGTTCTCGGTTTTTCAGATACGCAGTATTTT
CSAVLGFSDTQYF
>TRBV2|TRBD2|-|TRBJ2-1
TGTGCCAGCAGGTTGCGGGAGGGCTCCTACAATGAGCAGTTCTTC
CASRLREGSYNEQFF
>TRBV5-6|-|-|TRBJ1-2
TGTGCCAGCAGCGCTCTGACAGAAGCTAACTATGGCTACACCTTC
CASSALTEANYGYTF
>TRBV2|-|-|TRBJ1-1
TGTGCCAGCACTCAGTCGAACACTGAAGCTTTCTTT
CASTQSNTEAFF
>TRBV24-1|TRBD1|-|TRBJ2-2
TGTGCCACCAGTGATCCGGGACAGACGAACACCGGGGAGCTGTTTTTT
CATSDPGQTNTGELFF
>TRBV24-1|-|many|TRBJ2-1
TGTGCCACCAGTGATGTAGGGGTGTACAATGAGCAGTTCTTC
CATSDVGVYNEQFF
>TRBV7-8|TRBD1|-|TRBJ2-1
TGTGCCAGCAGCTCCGGGACAGGGATATACAATGAGCAGTTCTTC
CASSSGTGIYNEQFF
>TRBV20-1|-|-|TRBJ1-4
TGCAGTGCTAGTTCCTTCAATGAAAAACTGTTTTTT
CSASSFNEKLFF
>TRBV20-1|-|few|TRBJ1-6
TGCAGTGCGACAGAGTCTACGCTAGATAATTCACCCCTCCACTTT
CSATESTLDNSPLHF
>TRBV5-6|-|many|TRBJ1-2
TGTGCCAGCAGCTTGGAGGGGTCCTATGGCTACACCTTC
CASSLEGSYGYTF
>TRBV6-5|TRBD2|-|TRBJ2-1
TGTGCCAGCAGTTACTCCTTAAGCGGGACTGACAATGAGCAGTTCTTC
CASSYSLSGTDNEQFF
>TRBV20-1|-|few|TRBJ2-1
TGCAGTGCTAGAGAATTAGCCTACAATGAGCAGTTCTTC
CSARELAYNEQFF
>TRBV14|-|many|TRBJ2-3
TGTGCCAGCAGCCTCCCTTTTACAGATACGCAGTATTTT
CASSLPFTDTQYF
>TRBV5-1|TRBD2|few|TRBJ2-5
TGCGCCAGCAGCCAAACCCGCAGCGGGAGGCCCGGAGAGACCCAGTACTTC
CASSQTRSGRPGETQYF
>TRBV18|-|many|TRBJ1-5
TGTGCCAGCTCACCGATGGGCGCATCACGGGCTCAGCCCCAGCATTTT
CASSPMGASRAQPQHF
>TRBV3-1|-|-|TRBJ1-2
TGTGCCAGCAGTCGGGCGGATCTCTTTGGGAACTATGGCTACACCTTC
CASSRADLFGNYGYTF
>TRBV24-1|-|few|TRBJ2-5
TGTGCCACCAGTGATCTACTGAATTCTCAAGAGACCCAGTACTTC
CATSDLLNSQETQYF
>TRBV10-3|-|many|TRBJ2-5
TGTGCCATCAGTGGGACCGCGACTCAAGAGACCCAGTACTTC
CAISGTATQETQYF
>TRBV19|-|-|TRBJ2-2
TGTGCCAGTACCCAAAGGGGGGTCACGGCGGGGGAGCTGTTTTTT
CASTQRGVTAGELFF
>TRBV11-3|-|few|TRBJ2-1
TGTGCCAGCAGTCAGACAGTAGACTCCTACAATGAGCAGTTCTTC
CASSQTVDSYNEQFF
>TRBV5-1|-|few|TRBJ2-5
TGCGCCAGCAGCTTTGGTTCACAGACGGAGACCCAGTACTTC
CASSFGSQTETQYF
>TRBV27|TRBD1|-|TRBJ2-3
TGTGCCAGCAGTTTAGGGACAGGGGAAGATACGCAGTATTTT
CASSLGTGEDTQYF
>TRBV5-1|-|-|TRBJ2-5
TGCGCCAGCAGCGGAGGGGGGATTGGGGAGACCCAGTACTTC
CASSGGGIGETQYF
>TRBV3-1|-|few|TRBJ2-5
TGTGCCAGCAGCCAGACTTTAGAGACCCAGTACTTC
CASSQTLETQYF